These 23 T cell receptor beta chains came from one sample sequenced in a study of T cell changes during pregnancy in multiple sclerosis (dated by TCRdb to the late 2010s). Receptor amplification or capture employed the immunoSEQ multiplex PCR assay. Held by TCRdb, this immuneACCESS table contains in-frame sequences only and omits some clones. Under half of the omission traces to an unresolved V gene where checked; the cause of the rest is unknown. This sample holds 75,000 to 95,000 clones; approximately 90% were observed only once. Of the sample, approximately 0.9% is held by the ten largest clones. Sequencing was performed on peripheral blood, taken before pregnancy. These receptors were collected from a female donor with multiple sclerosis, enrolled in a pregnancy study.

The V gene is TRBV2, the J gene TRBJ2-4; 7 bases are shared with TRBD1. V lost 4 bases to trimming and J lost 5 bases; unmatched junction nucleotides: 5. From germline, CDR1 is SNHLY and CDR2 FYNNEI. There are 14 residues in the CDR3. In DNA form, the CDR3 reads TGTGCCAGCAGTGTCGACAGGGTGGAAAACATTCAGTACTTC. It encodes CASSVDRVENIQYF.

J is TRBJ1-6 and V is TRBV6-5; D is uncertain. The V gene's germline CDR1 is MNHEY and CDR2 SVGAGI. V shed 9 bases and J shed 4 bases, with 10 bases lying between them. This CDR3 comprises 13 residues. CDR3 DNA sequence: TGTGCCAGTCGGACTGCGTATAATTCACCCCTCCACTTT. The encoded protein is CASRTAYNSPLHF.

This sequence joins TRBV9 and TRBJ1-6, with a weak D call TRBD1 (6 bases). V was cut by 0 bases and J by 9 bases, with 10 bases left in between. This CDR3 has 14 amino acids. The germline CDR1 and CDR2 sequences are SGDLS and YYNGEE. The CDR3 DNA follows: TGTGCCAGCAGCGTAGATACAGGGATTTCACCCCTCCACTTT. Residues: CASSVDTGISPLHF.

This clone occurred a few times. The chain is built from TRBV6-1 and TRBJ1-6, with a tentative D call TRBD1 (6 bases). This CDR3 spans 16 amino acids. CDR1 is MNHNS, CDR2 SASEGT, per germline. V was pared by 1 base and J by 7 bases, with 14 bases between. As DNA, the CDR3 is TGTGCCAGCAGTGAAGAGTTCGAGGGGGTAAATTCACCCCTCCACTTT. It encodes CASSEEFEGVNSPLHF.

The CDR3 loop reads CSAAPLRGGRAIYEQFF. CDR3 bases: TGCAGCGCCGCGCCCCTGAGGGGCGGGAGGGCCATTTATGAGCAGTTCTTC. The V gene is TRBV29-1, the J gene TRBJ2-1; 9 bases fit TRBD2. The CDR3 sequence is 17 residues long. Per the germline V gene, CDR1 is SQVTM and CDR2 is ANQGSEA. The J segment lost 8 bases and the V segment lost 7 bases, leaving 21 bases of the junction unmatched.

The chain uses TRBV5-1 and TRBJ2-6; D may be TRBD2 (5 bases). CDR1 SGHRS and CDR2 YFSETQ come from the germline V gene. The CDR3 has 15 amino acids. V was cut by 7 bases and J by 2 bases, with 13 bases left in between. The CDR3 DNA follows: TGCGCCAGCGAGGGTACATCTCCTGGGGCCAACGTCCTGACTTTC. Protein: CASEGTSPGANVLTF.

This rearrangement joins TRBV2 to TRBJ2-7, with D possibly being TRBD2 (6 bases). Germline V gene data show CDR1 as SNHLY and CDR2 as FYNNEI. This CDR3 is 15 amino acids long. With 7 bases removed from V and 1 base from J, the gap between germline ends came to 17 bases. For the CDR3, the DNA is TGTGCCAGCACATTGACGGGAGACGTGTCCTACGAGCAGTACTTC. As protein: CASTLTGDVSYEQYF.

The chain links TRBV5-1 to TRBJ2-1; tentatively, D is TRBD2 (6 bases). The CDR3 contains 14 residues. V was clipped by 0 bases and J by 6 bases, with 10 bases between them. Germline CDR1 SGHRS, CDR2 YFSETQ. The chain's CDR3 is CASSLAAGSNEQFF. The CDR3 DNA is TGCGCCAGCAGCTTGGCCGCCGGGAGCAATGAGCAGTTCTTC.

The CDR3 loop is CATSTKSGGGREQYF. CDR3 DNA sequence: TGTGCCACCAGTACTAAATCAGGGGGCGGGCGCGAGCAGTACTTC. The chain couples TRBV15 to TRBJ2-7; TRBD1 matches at 8 bases. The V and J ends lost 6 bases and 6 bases, in that order; junction bases with no gene match: 13. Per the germline V gene, CDR1 is LNHNV and CDR2 is YYDKDF (reference sequence). CDR3 size: 15 residues.

This clone showed up just once. The J gene is TRBJ2-1, the V gene TRBV12-5; D may be TRBD2 (5 bases). Germline CDR1 and CDR2: LGHNT and FRNRAP. The CDR3 sequence is 15 residues long. V shed 1 base and J shed 8 bases, with 15 bases lying between them. The CDR3 loop reads CASGLGLGNNDEQFF. The CDR3 nucleotides read TGTGCTAGTGGTTTGGGCCTCGGGAACAATGATGAGCAGTTCTTC.

This chain joins TRBV5-1 and TRBJ2-3; 9 nucleotides align to TRBD1. The CDR3 has 15 amino acids. Trimming at V came to 4 bases and at J to 2 bases, leaving 5 bases not matched to a gene. Germline CDR1 reads SGHRS; CDR2 reads YFSETQ. The CDR3 loop is CASSPGQGFTDTQYF. CDR3 DNA sequence: TGCGCCAGCAGCCCAGGACAGGGGTTCACAGATACGCAGTATTTT.

This clone was seen just once. CDR3 in amino acids: CASSFPGQGRGYTF. The CDR3 region has the DNA TGTGCCAGCAGTTTCCCGGGACAGGGACGAGGCTACACCTTC. The chain employs TRBV6-6 and TRBJ1-2, with 9 nucleotides matching TRBD1. The CDR3 consists of 14 residues. From germline, CDR1 is MNHNY and CDR2 SVGAGI (reference sequence). After removal of 4 bases from V and 8 bases from J, the junction contained 8 bases not matched to a gene.

This clone was picked up one time. This specimen includes other DNA sequences encoding the same CDR3. The CDR3 DNA reads TGTGCCAGCAGCCCGGACAGGAACTATGGCTACACCTTC. This sequence encodes CASSPDRNYGYTF. The chain has TRBV7-2 and TRBJ1-2; 7 positions match TRBD1. Losses at the gene ends were 5 bases for V and 2 bases for J; bases not matched to a gene: 2. CDR3 length equals 13 residues. Germline V lookup: CDR1 SGHTA, CDR2 FQGNSA.

The chain links TRBV5-8 to TRBJ1-3; 8 nucleotides match TRBD1. Germline-derived CDR1 and CDR2 are SGHTS and YDEGEE. The J segment lost 0 bases and the V segment lost 4 bases, leaving 12 bases of the junction unmatched. The CDR3 length is 18 residues. CDR3 in amino acids: CASSLSGTGFFSGNTIYF. CDR3 nucleotides: TGTGCCAGCAGCCTTTCCGGGACAGGCTTCTTCTCTGGAAACACCATATATTTT.

The J gene is TRBJ2-1, the V gene TRBV6-5, with D perhaps matching TRBD1 (5 bases). Germline assignment: CDR1 MNHEY and CDR2 SVGAGI. This CDR3 comprises 15 residues. V lost 6 bases, J lost 12 bases, and 24 bases lay in between. CDR3 in amino acids: CASSYIQGDPRGQFF. CDR3 coding DNA: TGTGCCAGCAGCTATATCCAGGGTGACCCCCGCGGGCAGTTCTTC.

This sequence joins TRBV7-9 and TRBJ2-7; possible D gene TRBD1, 7 bases. The CDR3 runs 16 residues. Germline CDR1 reads SEHNR; CDR2 reads FQNEAQ (reference sequence). V was trimmed by 5 bases and J by 5 bases, leaving 22 bases between them. The CDR3 DNA follows: TGTGCCAGCAGCCCGGACGAATTGCGGGGACAGAACGAGCAGTACTTC. Translating it yields CASSPDELRGQNEQYF.

V and J are TRBV2 and TRBJ2-3; the D is unclear. CDR1 is SNHLY, CDR2 FYNNEI, per germline. The CDR3 extends over 11 amino acids. V lost 3 bases and J lost 5, with 3 bases in between. CDR3 in amino acids: CASSERDTQYF. The DNA of the CDR3 is TGTGCCAGCAGTGAGAGAGATACGCAGTATTTT.

The chain has TRBV5-1 and TRBJ2-2, with D possibly matching TRBD2 (7 bases). V dropped 4 bases and J dropped 6 bases, with 16 bases sitting between them. The CDR3 length is 15 residues. Germline loops: CDR1 SGHRS, CDR2 YFSETQ. In DNA, the CDR3 is TGCGCCAGCAGCGAGGGGGGGGCGCATTCCGGGGAGCTGTTTTTT. This encodes CASSEGGAHSGELFF.

This sequence joins TRBV28 and TRBJ2-4, with D possibly matching TRBD2 (6 bases). The CDR3 loop spans 15 amino acids. Germline CDR1 MDHEN, CDR2 SYDVKM. The V end lost 3 bases, the J end lost 2 bases, and 11 bases lay between the germline ends. In DNA form, the CDR3 reads TGTGCCAGCAGTTTTGGAGGGATGACCAAAAACATTCAGTACTTC. This encodes CASSFGGMTKNIQYF.

V is TRBV29-1 and J is TRBJ2-1; D might be TRBD1 (6 bases). The V gene's germline CDR1 is SQVTM and CDR2 ANQGSEA. CDR3 size: 13 residues. V was trimmed by 7 bases and J by 4 bases, leaving 14 bases between them. CDR3: CSGMDRLYNEQFF. The CDR3 DNA reads as TGCAGCGGTATGGACAGACTATACAATGAGCAGTTCTTC.

As to this clone: Germline and junction disagree at one end, which may indicate a read error. This chain joins TRBV7-2 and TRBJ2-2, with D perhaps matching TRBD2 (6 bases). The CDR3 runs 15 residues. CDR1 SGHTA and CDR2 FQGNSA come from the germline V gene. DNA of the CDR3: TGTGCCAGCAGCCTAGCGTTCGCGAACACCGGGGAGCTGTTTTTT. It codes for CASSLAFANTGELFF.

The table lists this clone with a count of one. This chain joins TRBV5-1 and TRBJ2-6; 8 nucleotides align to TRBD1. The ends lost 0 bases at V and 2 bases at J; junction bases unmatched: 7. Germline CDR1 SGHRS, CDR2 YFSETQ. CDR3 length: 18 residues. The CDR3: CASSLAGQGAAGANVLTF. In nucleotides, the CDR3 is TGCGCCAGCAGCTTGGCTGGGCAGGGGGCTGCTGGGGCCAACGTCCTGACTTTC.

This clone was detected once. V is TRBV4-3 and J is TRBJ1-2; 11 bases map to TRBD1. The CDR3 has 15 amino acids. V was pared by 0 bases and J by 5 bases, with 2 bases of the junction left unmatched. CDR1 is LGHNA, CDR2 YSLEER, per germline. The CDR3 here is CASSQEGTGGYGYTF. The CDR3 nucleotides are TGCGCCAGCAGCCAAGAGGGGACAGGGGGGTATGGCTACACCTTC.